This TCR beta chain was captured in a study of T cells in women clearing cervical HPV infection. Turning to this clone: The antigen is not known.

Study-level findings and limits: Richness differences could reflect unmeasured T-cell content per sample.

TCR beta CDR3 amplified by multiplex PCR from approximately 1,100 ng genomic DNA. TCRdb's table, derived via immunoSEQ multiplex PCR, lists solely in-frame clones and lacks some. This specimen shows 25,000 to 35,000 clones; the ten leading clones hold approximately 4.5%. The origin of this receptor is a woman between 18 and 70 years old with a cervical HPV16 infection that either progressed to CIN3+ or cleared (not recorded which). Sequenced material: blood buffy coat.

CDR3 protein: CASSWTGDSNQPQHF. CDR3 DNA, as far as it was read: TGTGCCAGTAGTTGGACAGGAGATAGCAATCAGCCC. This chain uses TRBV19 with TRBJ1-5, with 7 bases aligning to TRBD1. The read ends 3 residues early relative to the CDR3; the germline J gene fills the gap. The CDR3 runs to 15 residues. J was trimmed by 0 bases and V by 5 bases; bases with no gene match: 4. Germline assignment: CDR1 LNHDA and CDR2 SQIVND (reference sequence).